The T cell receptor beta chain described here comes from a study of post-analysis software for immune sequencing data. There are a few counts of this clonotype. The antigen is undetermined. This CDR3 is 16 amino acids long. The V and J ends lost 3 bases and 0 bases respectively, with 14 bases between them. Germline V gene sequence: CDR1 SGHRS, CDR2 YFSETQ. Study-level points and caveats: Controls' normalized Chao1 diversity significantly exceeded that of multiple sclerosis patients. Strong co-clustering by F measure was seen for same-batch samples. With TRBV5-6, TRBV5-1 and TRBV20-1 included, a handful of TRBV segments were more frequent in patients than in controls.

Unique molecular identifiers featured in each of the TCR beta cDNA libraries. Input populations of about 0.85 to 11 million T cells gave rise to 500,000 to 600,000 cDNA molecules. TCRdb re-derived calls from the PCR reads in MiXCR, one entry per CDR3 protein. The data hold 450,000 to 650,000 distinct CDR3 sequences, with roughly 45% observed a single time. V and J are TRBV5-1 and TRBJ2-3; the D call may be TRBD1 or TRBD2 (5 bases each). The TCR comes from a girl between 5 and 17 years old with multiple sclerosis. The sample was blood. CDR3 in DNA: TGCGCCAGCAGCTCGGGGCTTGGGAAAAGCACAGATACGCAGTATTTT. This sequence encodes CASSSGLGKSTDTQYF.